The 28 T cell receptor beta chains presented below share a single source sample, sequenced in a study of T cell repertoires in cytomegalovirus infection. Antigens for these TCRs are unknown. One entry per CDR3 protein results from TCRdb running MiXCR on the reads. The sample has approximately 990,000 distinct CDR3 sequences, 31% seen once; the top ten hold 10% to 15%. This specimen was cultured CD8+ T cells from PBMCs, taken from culture after CMV antigen stimulation. The receptor source for this set is a human donor in good health (CMV status not recorded). Some clones in this sample may be carry-over from other donors' samples.

V is TRBV27 and J is TRBJ2-7, with D unresolved. V was trimmed by 6 bases and J by 3 bases, leaving 15 bases between them. Germline V gives CDR1 MNHEY, CDR2 SMNVEV (reference sequence). This CDR3 region has 14 residues. The CDR3 reads CASSSGPVGYEQYF. For the CDR3, the DNA is TGTGCCAGCAGCTCCGGGCCGGTCGGCTACGAGCAGTACTTC.

The sample holds many counts of this clonotype. The chain carries TRBV7-6 and TRBJ1-1, with TRBD1 as a possible D gene (5 bases). CDR1 and CDR2 from the germline V gene are SGHVS and FNYEAQ. The germline V and J ends were trimmed by 0 bases and 3 bases, with 8 bases remaining between them. The CDR3 covers 14 residues. The CDR3 here is CASSLATGDTEAFF. CDR3 nucleotide sequence: TGTGCCAGCAGCTTAGCCACAGGCGACACTGAAGCTTTCTTT. Using reference TRBV7-6 and TRBJ1-1 for the parts outside the CDR3, the full variable domain is GAGVSQSPRYKVTKRGQDVALRCDPISGHVSLYWYRQALGQGPEFLTYFNYEAQQDKSGLPNDRFSAERPEGSISTLTIQRTEQRDSAMYRCASSLATGDTEAFFGQGTRLTVV.

The rearrangement uses TRBV28 and TRBJ2-3, with 8 bases that match TRBD2. Germline V gene sequence: CDR1 MDHEN, CDR2 SYDVKM. The CDR3 contains 16 residues. Trimming cost V 3 bases and J 1 base; bases outside gene matches: 6. This CDR3 is CASSFKRGCGTDTQYF. Written as DNA, the CDR3 is TGTGCCAGCAGTTTTAAGCGGGGGTGTGGCACAGATACGCAGTATTTT.

The chain combines TRBV6-2 or TRBV6-3 with TRBJ2-1; D possibly corresponds to TRBD2 (5 bases). V was clipped by 8 bases and J by 9 bases, with 11 bases between them. Germline-derived CDR1 and CDR2 are MNHEY and SVGEGT. This CDR3 is 11 amino acids long. Here the CDR3 reads CASVRAGEQFF. The CDR3 coding sequence is TGTGCCAGCGTGAGGGCCGGTGAGCAGTTCTTC.

This clonotype occurred many times. In nucleotides, the CDR3 is TGTGCCAGCAGCTTACGCAGGGACCACGAGCAGTACGTC. It is translated as CASSLRRDHEQYV. This rearrangement joins TRBV7-8 to TRBJ2-7; D may match TRBD1 or TRBD2 (5 bases each). The germline V and J ends were trimmed by 2 bases and 5 bases, with 10 bases remaining between them. The CDR3 loop spans 13 amino acids. In germline, CDR1 is SGHVS, CDR2 FQNEAQ.

Note on this clonotype: A much more abundant neighbour one base away suggests this may be a read error. DNA of the CDR3: TGTGCCAACAGCTCCTACAGGGGTAGCGAGCAGTACGTC. Amino acid sequence: CANSSYRGSEQYV. The chain has TRBV7-6 and TRBJ2-7, with TRBD1 identical over 7 bases. The length of the CDR3 is 13 residues. The germline CDR1 and CDR2 sequences are SGHVS and FNYEAQ.

This clonotype has at least ten counts. The chain is built from TRBV5-6 and TRBJ1-5, with D unresolved. The ends were cut back, 2 bases at V and 0 bases at J, with 6 bases in the middle. Germline-derived CDR1 and CDR2 are SGHDT and YYEEEE. CDR3 size: 14 residues. The CDR3 DNA reads as TGTGCCAGCAGCTTTTCCGGTAGCAATCAGCCCCAGCATTTT. It codes for CASSFSGSNQPQHF.

The chain carries TRBV2 and TRBJ1-2; D is possibly TRBD1 (6 bases). Between the trimmed V and J ends, which lost 3 bases and 8 bases, there was a span of 10 bases. The CDR3 is 12 residues long. Germline values: CDR1 SNHLY, CDR2 FYNNEI. Here the CDR3 reads CASSERQDGYTF. The CDR3 DNA reads TGTGCCAGCAGTGAGAGACAGGACGGCTACACCTTC.

CDR3 protein: CSGAPGTGPHEQFF. For the CDR3, the DNA is TGCAGTGGAGCCCCCGGGACAGGGCCGCATGAGCAGTTCTTC. The chain has TRBV20-1 and TRBJ2-1; TRBD1 matches 9 bases. The germline CDR1 and CDR2 sequences are DFQATT and SNEGSKA (reference sequence). The CDR3 length is 14 residues. Trimming removed 7 bases from V and 8 bases from J; junction bases left unmatched: 12.

On this clonotype itself: Germline is not matched at one junction end, which may reflect a read error. This chain uses TRBV28 with TRBJ1-5, with D unclear. Germline V lookup: CDR1 MDHEN, CDR2 SYDVKM. This CDR3 is built from 16 residues. The CDR3 protein is CANSRPPAGFNQPQHF. Here the CDR3 DNA reads TGTGCCAACAGTCGTCCGCCTGCAGGTTTCAATCAGCCCCAGCATTTT.

As regards this clonotype: The junction departs from the called germline gene at one end, perhaps through a read error. This chain uses TRBV7-6 with TRBJ2-2, with a weak D call TRBD1 (6 bases). Germline CDR1 reads SGHVS; CDR2 reads FNYEAQ. The CDR3 runs to 15 residues. CDR3: CASSRDTTNTGELFF. The CDR3 bases are TGTGCTAGCAGCCGGGACACTACGAACACCGGGGAGCTGTTTTTT.

In this sample, this clonotype turned up a few times. The chain links TRBV7-9 to TRBJ2-5; D is unclear. V lost 6 bases, J lost 5 bases, and 19 bases lay in between. CDR1 is SEHNR, CDR2 FQNEAQ, per germline (reference sequence). There are 15 residues in the CDR3. As DNA, the CDR3 is TGTGCCAGCAGTCGCCCTGGGGTAGATTTTGAGACCCAGTACTTC. Its translation: CASSRPGVDFETQYF.

This chain joins TRBV11-3 and TRBJ2-1; 13 positions match TRBD2. Per germline, CDR1 SGHNT and CDR2 YENEEA. J lost 6 bases, V lost 3 bases, and 8 bases had no gene match. The CDR3 has 17 amino acids. CDR3 in amino acids: CASSFGLAGVWCNEQFF. CDR3 sequence (DNA): TGTGCCAGCAGCTTCGGACTAGCGGGGGTTTGGTGCAATGAGCAGTTCTTC.

V gene TRBV9 combines with J gene TRBJ1-6; D call uncertain. The V end lost 0 bases, the J end lost 7 bases, and 5 bases lay between the germline ends. Germline V gene sequence: CDR1 SGDLS, CDR2 YYNGEE. This CDR3 comprises 13 residues. The CDR3, as DNA: TGTGCCAGCAGCGTAGGGCAGAATTCACCCCTCCACTTT. Amino acid sequence: CASSVGQNSPLHF.

This clonotype has ten or more counts. The rearrangement links TRBV4-1 to TRBJ2-1; possible D gene TRBD2, 6 bases. The length of the CDR3 is 15 residues. The germline V gene encodes CDR1 MGHRA and CDR2 YSYEKL. The germline V and J ends were trimmed by 5 bases and 0 bases, with 11 bases remaining between them. The CDR3 loop reads CASSSGTASYNEQFF. In DNA, the CDR3 is TGCGCCAGCAGCTCCGGGACTGCCTCCTACAATGAGCAGTTCTTC.

This sequence joins TRBV12-5 and TRBJ2-1; 10 nucleotides match TRBD2. The V segment lost 4 bases and the J segment 7 bases; nucleotides outside the gene matches: 10. Germline V lookup: CDR1 LGHNT, CDR2 FRNRAP. This CDR3 spans 16 amino acids. The CDR3 protein is CASGSSLAGSRNEQFF. The DNA of the CDR3 is TGTGCTAGTGGTTCATCACTAGCGGGGTCTCGTAATGAGCAGTTCTTC.

The CDR3, as DNA: TGTGCCAGCAGCCCTCGACAGGGTTGGACAGATACGCAGTATTTT. Its protein product is CASSPRQGWTDTQYF. This chain joins TRBV7-9 and TRBJ2-3; 7 nucleotides align to TRBD1. V gave up 5 bases and J gave up 3 bases; unmatched junction bases: 8. Germline CDR1 and CDR2: SEHNR and FQNEAQ (reference sequence). The CDR3 sequence is 15 residues long.

This chain joins TRBV12-5 and TRBJ1-1; D remains ambiguous. The CDR3 spans 12 residues. V was cut by 5 bases and J by 1 base, with 5 bases left in between. CDR1 and CDR2 (germline): LGHNT, FRNRAP. CDR3 loop: CASGPPNTEAFF. In DNA form, the CDR3 reads TGTGCTAGTGGTCCGCCGAACACTGAAGCTTTCTTT.

The table lists this clonotype with a few counts. The chain couples TRBV7-4 to TRBJ2-1; TRBD1 might be the D (6 bases). From germline, CDR1 is SGHVT and CDR2 SQSDAQ. Trimming pared 0 bases from V and 3 bases from J, leaving 21 bases between. CDR3 size: 19 residues. The DNA for the CDR3 is TGTGCCAGCAGCTTAGCGGTCGTCAGGGGAAGGTATGGCTACAATGAGCAGTTCTTC. This codes for CASSLAVVRGRYGYNEQFF.

The CDR3 protein is CASSLNTGVDQPQHF. The CDR3 DNA follows: TGTGCCAGCAGCTTAAATACAGGGGTGGATCAGCCCCAGCATTTT. The chain employs TRBV7-6 and TRBJ1-5; 7 nucleotides align to TRBD1. The CDR3 has 15 amino acids. Germline CDR1 is SGHVS and CDR2 is FNYEAQ. V lost 2 bases and J lost 5; bases outside the gene matches: 6.

The rearrangement uses TRBV15 and TRBJ1-1; no clear D. This CDR3 comprises 13 residues. The V end was cut by 8 bases, the J end by 0 bases, with 10 bases between. The germline gives CDR1 LNHNV, CDR2 YYDKDF (reference sequence). CDR3 sequence: CATLSVMNTEAFF. DNA of the CDR3: TGTGCCACCCTCAGCGTCATGAACACTGAAGCTTTCTTT.

The CDR3 region is CASSSAPDSNYGYTF. CDR3 bases: TGTGCCAGCAGTTCCGCCCCCGACAGCAACTATGGCTACACCTTC. The chain recombines TRBV27 with TRBJ1-2, with D perhaps matching TRBD1 (5 bases). The CDR3 contains 15 residues. CDR1 and CDR2 (germline): MNHEY, SMNVEV (reference sequence). V was shortened by 4 bases and J by 2 bases, with 14 bases between the two germline ends.

This clonotype was counted many times. The V and J genes are TRBV7-6 and TRBJ2-1; perhaps D is TRBD1 or TRBD2 (5 bases each). There are 14 residues in the CDR3. V was clipped by 3 bases and J by 6 bases, with 12 bases between them. The germline CDR1 and CDR2 sequences are SGHVS and FNYEAQ. CDR3 nucleotides: TGTGCCAGCAGCTTTCCGGGACCACTCAATGAGCAGTTCTTC. This translates into CASSFPGPLNEQFF.

This clonotype has at least ten counts. The gene calls are TRBV7-9 and TRBJ1-6; tentatively, D is TRBD1 (6 bases). V gave up 6 bases and J gave up 0 bases, with 12 bases separating them. The CDR3 is 16 residues long. In germline, CDR1 is SEHNR, CDR2 FQNEAQ (reference sequence). CDR3 sequence: CASRQQGSSYNSPLHF. For the CDR3, the DNA is TGTGCCAGCAGGCAACAGGGTAGCTCCTATAATTCACCCCTCCACTTT.

This chain uses TRBV18 with TRBJ2-2; maybe TRBD2 (6 bases). The CDR3 is made up of 14 amino acids. V was pared by 2 bases and J by 4 bases, with 8 bases between. CDR1 is KGHSH and CDR2 is LQKENI in the germline V gene. For the CDR3, the DNA is TGTGCCAGCTCACCAGGGGACTCCACCGGGGAGCTGTTTTTT. Translated, it gives CASSPGDSTGELFF. Supplemented by reference TRBV18 and TRBJ2-2, the full variable domain reads NAGVMQNPRHLVRRRGQEARLRCSPMKGHSHVYWYRQLPEEGLKFMVYLQKENIIDESGMPKERFSAEFPKEGPSILRIQQVVRGDSAAYFCASSPGDSTGELFFGEGSRLTVL.

The V gene is TRBV6-2 or TRBV6-3, the J gene TRBJ2-7; TRBD1 or TRBD2 may be the D gene (5 bases each). V was cut by 2 bases and J by 6 bases, with 8 bases left in between. CDR3 length equals 12 residues. Per the germline V gene, CDR1 is MNHEY and CDR2 is SVGEGT. The CDR3 here is CASSYPGTEQYV. For the CDR3, the DNA is TGTGCCAGCAGTTACCCCGGGACCGAGCAGTACGTC.

The chain has TRBV5-4 and TRBJ2-4, with D perhaps assigned TRBD1 or TRBD2 (5 bases each). Germline V gives CDR1 SGHNT, CDR2 YYREEE (reference sequence). Trimming left V 7 bases short and J 5 bases short, with 16 bases between. This CDR3 comprises 14 residues. The CDR3 reads CASALREFQNIQYF. DNA for the CDR3: TGTGCCAGCGCGCTCAGGGAGTTCCAAAACATTCAGTACTTC.

This clonotype was detected ten times or more. This chain uses TRBV24-1 with TRBJ2-2; no firm D call. The V gene lost 0 bases and the J gene lost 6 bases, with 4 bases spanning the gap. CDR1 is KGHDR and CDR2 is SFDVKD in the germline V gene. The CDR3 is 13 amino acids. This CDR3 reads CATSDLGSGELFF. In DNA form, the CDR3 reads TGTGCCACCAGTGATTTGGGATCCGGGGAGCTGTTTTTT.